The rows below give T cell receptor beta chains drawn from one sample of a study of identical twins. TCRdb redid the calling of the 5' RACE reads with MiXCR, one entry per CDR3 protein. The sample gives 210,000 or so distinct CDR3 sequences, approximately 8.3% of which show up once; about 1.8% is in the top ten. This sample was shared with a second study, whose subject was yellow fever vaccine responses in identical twins.

Sequencing used memory (CD45RO+) T cells sorted from blood. Source of these receptors: a woman younger than 30 in good health. CDR3s include the opening cysteine and the closing phenylalanine or tryptophan. Fields, in order: V gene, J gene, clone size, D gene, CDR3 DNA, CDR3 protein. A D gene is named only where the DNA matches it firmly. Where a row states a size, it is once, few, many or the class of an expanded clone; other rows omit it.

V: TRBV11-2; J: TRBJ2-3; size: few; D: NA; DNA: TGTGCCAGCAGCTTAGGGAGCCGTAGCACAGATACGCAGTATTTT; CDR3: CASSLGSRSTDTQYF
V: TRBV12-3/TRBV12-4; J: TRBJ1-2; size: many; D: NA; DNA: TGTGCCAGCAGTTTAGAAGGACGGGGCGGCTACACCTTC; CDR3: CASSLEGRGGYTF
V: TRBV29-1; J: TRBJ2-1; size: many; D: NA; DNA: TGCAGCGTTGTCGACAAGAGCTCCTACAATGAGCAGTTCTTC; CDR3: CSVVDKSSYNEQFF
V: TRBV27; J: TRBJ2-6; size: few; D: NA; DNA: TGTGCCAGCAGGGGTAGGGACAACTTAAACTCTGGGGCCAACGTCCTGACTTTC; CDR3: CASRGRDNLNSGANVLTF
V: TRBV24-1; J: TRBJ2-7; size: NA; D: NA; DNA: TGTGCCACCAGTGGCGGAAACTACGAGCAGTACTTC; CDR3: CATSGGNYEQYF
V: TRBV9; J: TRBJ1-4; size: many; D: TRBD1; DNA: TGTGCCAGCAGCACGACAGGGGGCAATGAAAAACTGTTTTTT; CDR3: CASSTTGGNEKLFF
V: TRBV20-1; J: TRBJ1-6; size: NA; D: TRBD1; DNA: TGCAGTGCTGCCCCCGGGACAGGGAATTCACCCCTCCACTTT; CDR3: CSAAPGTGNSPLHF
V: TRBV27; J: TRBJ1-1; size: many; D: NA; DNA: TGTGCCAGCAGTTTATCGCCGGTGATGAACACTGAAGCTTTCTTT; CDR3: CASSLSPVMNTEAFF
V: TRBV20-1; J: TRBJ2-7; size: NA; D: TRBD2; DNA: TGCAGGGTTGGGGGGGGCTCCTACGAGCAGTACTTC; CDR3: CRVGGGSYEQYF
V: TRBV4-2; J: TRBJ2-1; size: few; D: NA; DNA: TGTGCCAGCAGCCAAGCTAGCAATGAGCAGTTCTTC; CDR3: CASSQASNEQFF
V: TRBV18; J: TRBJ2-1; size: few; D: TRBD2; DNA: TGTGCCAGCTCACCAACTAGCGGGGTAAGGGAGCAGTTCTTC; CDR3: CASSPTSGVREQFF
V: TRBV5-1; J: TRBJ1-3; size: many; D: NA; DNA: TGCGCCAGCAGAGACAGGAGCTCTGGAAACACCATATATTTT; CDR3: CASRDRSSGNTIYF
V: TRBV2; J: TRBJ2-5; size: NA; D: NA; DNA: TGTGCCAGCAGCAGGGAGAAAGAGACCCAGTACTTC; CDR3: CASSREKETQYF
V: TRBV16; J: TRBJ2-3; size: many; D: TRBD2; DNA: TGTGCCAGCAGAACTCATAGCGGGAAGACAGATACGCAGTATTTT; CDR3: CASRTHSGKTDTQYF
V: TRBV7-2; J: TRBJ2-3; size: many; D: TRBD2; DNA: TGTGCCAGCAGCTTAGTTAGCGGGAGCGCAGATACGCAGTATTTT; CDR3: CASSLVSGSADTQYF
V: TRBV2; J: TRBJ2-3; size: NA; D: NA; DNA: TGTGCCGGGGGGGCCGGGACAAAAGACACAGATACGCAGTATTTT; CDR3: CAGGAGTKDTDTQYF
V: TRBV28; J: TRBJ1-5; size: many; D: NA; DNA: TGTGCCAGCAGTCCCCCGGACATGGGCAATCAGCCCCAGCATTTT; CDR3: CASSPPDMGNQPQHF
V: TRBV6-4; J: TRBJ2-2; size: many; D: NA; DNA: TGTGCCAGCAGTGACGGAAGTGAAAACACCGGGGAGCTGTTTTTT; CDR3: CASSDGSENTGELFF
V: TRBV2; J: TRBJ2-7; size: few; D: TRBD1; DNA: TGTGCCAGCAGTGTCGGACAGGCAATCTCCTACGAGCAGTACTTC; CDR3: CASSVGQAISYEQYF
V: TRBV4-3; J: TRBJ2-5; size: many; D: NA; DNA: TGCGCCAGCAGCCAGGGTCTCCAAGAGACCCAGTACTTC; CDR3: CASSQGLQETQYF
V: TRBV7-2; J: TRBJ2-4; size: many; D: TRBD2; DNA: TGTGCCAGCAGCTTTTTCCTAGCGGGGGTCAAAAACATTCAGTACTTC; CDR3: CASSFFLAGVKNIQYF
V: TRBV5-1; J: TRBJ1-5; size: many; D: NA; DNA: TGCGCCAGCAGCTTGGAGGGTCGGGGAGGAGGTCAGCCCCAGCATTTT; CDR3: CASSLEGRGGGQPQHF
V: TRBV15; J: TRBJ2-1; size: many; D: NA; DNA: TGTGCCACCAGCAGAGATGGGGGCAAAGACAATGAGCAGTTCTTC; CDR3: CATSRDGGKDNEQFF
V: TRBV2; J: TRBJ2-2; size: many; D: NA; DNA: TGTGCCAGCAGTGAAGTAAGACTGACGAACACCGGGGAGCTGTTTTTT; CDR3: CASSEVRLTNTGELFF
V: TRBV12-5; J: TRBJ2-2; size: NA; D: TRBD2; DNA: TGTGCTAGTGGTCCCGGCTTAGCGGGGCACACCGGGGAGCTGTTTTTT; CDR3: CASGPGLAGHTGELFF
V: TRBV5-1; J: TRBJ2-1; size: many; D: NA; DNA: TGCGCCAGCAGCCCGGATACCTCGGGGGTATCCCACAATGAGCAGTTCTTC; CDR3: CASSPDTSGVSHNEQFF